The T cell receptor beta chain described here comes from a study of blood T cell repertoires in COVID-19. In the original analysis: For nucleated cells, counts were estimated from reference gene primer amplification. Method: immunoSEQ multiplex PCR; TCRdb's copy keeps in-frame clones and lacks some. That table supplies the V and J calls and clone size; D and trimming were determined from the DNA. The sample consists of about 23,000 clones, around 86% of them appearing once. The CDR3 consists of 19 residues. Germline assignment: CDR1 SGHVS and CDR2 FQNEAQ. The V segment lost 3 bases and the J segment 0 bases; nucleotides outside the gene matches: 17. The table lists this clone with a few counts.

This chain uses TRBV7-8 with TRBJ2-7; 7 nucleotides agree with TRBD2. Material: peripheral blood. This clonotype originated in a woman older than 75 with acute or convalescent COVID-19. The DNA for the CDR3 is TGTGCCAGCAGCTTGCGGGCGGGGGTGGCGGGAGAATACTCCTACGAGCAGTACTTC. It specifies CASSLRAGVAGEYSYEQYF. The full variable domain, with the rest looked up from reference TRBV7-8 and TRBJ2-7, is GAGVSQSPRYKVAKRGQDVALRCDPISGHVSLFWYQQALGQGPEFLTYFQNEAQLDKSGLPSDRFFAERPEGSVSTLKIQRTQQEDSAVYLCASSLRAGVAGEYSYEQYFGPGTRLTVT.